This TCR beta chain derives from a study of T cells after yellow fever vaccination. Whole-study context: Any fraction with a low cell number was prepared using SMART-Seq v4 Ultra Low Input.

The authors made TCR cDNA by 5'RACE template switching, adding a universal primer site and UMIs. Using its own MiXCR run on the 5' RACE reads, TCRdb lists one record per CDR3 protein. Of some 550,000 distinct CDR3 sequences in the sample, 15% to 20% were seen once. The sequence came from a man aged 25-45 years who received the YFV17D yellow fever vaccine. This specimen consisted of PBMCs, obtained 15 days after the yellow fever booster vaccination.

CDR3 bases: TGTGCCAGCAGGTCTCTAGCGGGAGATCACACCGGGGAGCTGTTTTTT. Its translation: CASRSLAGDHTGELFF. The V and J genes are TRBV7-2 and TRBJ2-2, with 10 nucleotides matching TRBD2. The J segment lost 3 bases and the V segment lost 6 bases, leaving 7 bases of the junction unmatched. Germline loops: CDR1 SGHTA, CDR2 FQGNSA. This CDR3 region has 16 residues.